This T cell receptor beta chain comes out of a study of siplizumab effects on memory and regulatory T cells. Notes on the study in general: Memory cells seemed less diverse than naive T cells, which also seemed major contributors to the alloresponse. Sequences that were alloreactive and traceable to unstimulated CD4+ memory cells were significantly reduced by siplizumab. Poor capture below about 10^-5 frequency left most alloreactive clones unmapped to unstimulated subsets.

This table comes from immunoSEQ multiplex PCR, and its TCRdb copy is limited to in-frame clones, with some not included. The sample carries 60,000 to 80,000 clones, less than 90% recorded once. Worth noting for this clone: Its antigen remains unidentified.

Investigators obtained sequences from unstimulated naive, memory, effector memory and TEMRA subsets in three donor pairs. Sequences were obtained from memory CD4+ T cells sorted from blood. The source of this sequence is a human donor in good health.

The CDR3 sequence: CASSRGTSAEQYF. Written as DNA, the CDR3 is TGTGCCAGCAGCCGCGGCACTAGCGCCGAGCAGTACTTC. V gene TRBV7-9 combines with J gene TRBJ2-7, with 7 bases identical to TRBD2. The CDR3 has 13 amino acids. Germline assignment: CDR1 SEHNR and CDR2 FQNEAQ (reference sequence). The ends lost 5 bases at V and 6 bases at J; junction bases unmatched: 7. The full variable domain, in which reference TRBV7-9 and TRBJ2-7 provide the parts outside the CDR3, is DTGVSQNPRHKITKRGQNVTFRCDPISEHNRLYWYRQTLGQGPEFLTYFQNEAQLEKSRLLSDRFSAERPKGSFSTLEIQRTEQGDSAMYLCASSRGTSAEQYFGPGTRLTVT.